This T cell receptor (beta chain) was captured by sequencing in a study of CD8 T cells in Susac syndrome. The RNA input was roughly 0.45 to 1 ug, and it was reverse transcribed with random hexamers. Amplification of TCR beta CDR3 by immunoSEQ multiplex PCR spanned 54 Vbeta and 13 Jbeta. In TCRdb, the immunoSEQ multiplex PCR reads were re-called with MiXCR into one record per CDR3 protein. Here the sample spans roughly 130,000 distinct CDR3 sequences, about 95% being singletons. Germline V gene sequence: CDR1 MNHEY, CDR2 SVGAGI. The CDR3 contains 14 residues. A note on this clonotype: At one end, the junction sequence differs from germline, possibly due to a read error.

CD8+ and CD4+ blood T cells underwent TCR beta sequencing. Sequenced sample: CD4+ T cells from PBMCs. The source is a human donor with multiple sclerosis. This chain connects TRBV6-5 to TRBJ1-5; D is unresolved. The CDR3 region is CASSEVSGNHPQHF. CDR3 DNA: TGTGCCAGCAGCGAGGTTAGTGGCAATCACCCCCAGCATTTT.